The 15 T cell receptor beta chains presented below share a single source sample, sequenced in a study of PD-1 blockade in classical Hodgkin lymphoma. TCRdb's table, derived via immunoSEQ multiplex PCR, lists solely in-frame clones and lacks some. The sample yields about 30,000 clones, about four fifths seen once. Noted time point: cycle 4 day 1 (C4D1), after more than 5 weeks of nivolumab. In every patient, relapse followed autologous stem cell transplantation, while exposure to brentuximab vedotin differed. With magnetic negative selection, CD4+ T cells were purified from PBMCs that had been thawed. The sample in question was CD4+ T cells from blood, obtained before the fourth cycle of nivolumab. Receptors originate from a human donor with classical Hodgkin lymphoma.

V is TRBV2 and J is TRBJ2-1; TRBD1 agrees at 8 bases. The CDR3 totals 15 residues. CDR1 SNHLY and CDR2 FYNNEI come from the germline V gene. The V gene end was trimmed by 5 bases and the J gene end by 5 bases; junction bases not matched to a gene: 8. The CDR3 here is CASSPLGQGNNEQFF. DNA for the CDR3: TGTGCCAGCAGTCCCCTTGGACAGGGTAACAATGAGCAGTTCTTC.

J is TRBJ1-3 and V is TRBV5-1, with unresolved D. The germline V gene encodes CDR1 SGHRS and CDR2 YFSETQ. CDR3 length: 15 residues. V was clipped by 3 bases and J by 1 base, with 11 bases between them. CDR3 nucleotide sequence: TGCGCCAGCAGCTCCGATACGGGTTCTGGAAACACCATATATTTT. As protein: CASSSDTGSGNTIYF.

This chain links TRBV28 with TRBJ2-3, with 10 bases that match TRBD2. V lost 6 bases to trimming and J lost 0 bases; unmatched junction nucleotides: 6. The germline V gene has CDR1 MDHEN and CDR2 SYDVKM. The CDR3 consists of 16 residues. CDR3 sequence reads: CASSSLAGVSTDTQYF. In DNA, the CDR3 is TGTGCCAGCAGCTCTCTAGCGGGGGTTAGCACAGATACGCAGTATTTT.

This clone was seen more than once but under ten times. The CDR3 bases are TGCGCCAGCGGAACCCGGGACGGAGCTAACTATGGCTACACCTTC. This encodes CASGTRDGANYGYTF. The chain joins TRBV5-1 to TRBJ1-2; tentatively, D is TRBD1 (5 bases). Germline-derived CDR1 and CDR2 are SGHRS and YFSETQ. The CDR3 length is 15 residues. Trimming stripped 7 bases from V and 0 bases from J, with 16 bases between.

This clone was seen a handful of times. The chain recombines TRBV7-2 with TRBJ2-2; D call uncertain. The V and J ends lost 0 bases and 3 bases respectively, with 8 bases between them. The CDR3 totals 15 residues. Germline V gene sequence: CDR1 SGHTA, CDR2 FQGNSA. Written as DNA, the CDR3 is TGTGCCAGCAGCTTAGCGCCTCCTGACACCGGGGAGCTGTTTTTT. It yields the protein CASSLAPPDTGELFF.

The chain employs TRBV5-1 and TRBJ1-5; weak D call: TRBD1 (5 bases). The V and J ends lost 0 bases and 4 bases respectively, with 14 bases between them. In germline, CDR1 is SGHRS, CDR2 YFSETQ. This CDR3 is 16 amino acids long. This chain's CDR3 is CASSLGAGPTNQPQHF. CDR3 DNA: TGCGCCAGCAGCTTGGGGGCAGGGCCTACGAATCAGCCCCAGCATTTT.

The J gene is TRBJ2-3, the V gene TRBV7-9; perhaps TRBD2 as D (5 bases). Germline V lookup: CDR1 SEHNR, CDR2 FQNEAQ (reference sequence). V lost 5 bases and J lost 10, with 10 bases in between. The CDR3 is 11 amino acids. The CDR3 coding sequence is TGTGCCAGCAGCCCTAGCTCCCCGCAGTATTTT. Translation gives CASSPSSPQYF.

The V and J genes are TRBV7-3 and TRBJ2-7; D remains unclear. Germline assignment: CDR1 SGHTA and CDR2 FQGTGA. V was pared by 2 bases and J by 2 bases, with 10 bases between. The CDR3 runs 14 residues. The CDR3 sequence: CASSLSPGPYEQYF. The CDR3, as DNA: TGTGCCAGCAGCTTATCCCCGGGTCCCTACGAGCAGTACTTC.

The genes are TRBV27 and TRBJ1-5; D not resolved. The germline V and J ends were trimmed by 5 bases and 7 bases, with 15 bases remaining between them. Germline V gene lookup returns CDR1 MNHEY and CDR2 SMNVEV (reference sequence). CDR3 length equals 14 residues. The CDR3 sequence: CASSTTHGRQPQHF. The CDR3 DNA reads TGTGCCAGCAGTACCACCCACGGGAGACAGCCCCAGCATTTT.

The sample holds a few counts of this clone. CDR3 region: CASSGGLENSPLHF. The CDR3 nucleotides are TGTGCCAGCAGCGGGGGACTGGAGAATTCACCCCTCCACTTT. The chain couples TRBV9 to TRBJ1-6, with D perhaps TRBD1 (5 bases). The ends were cut back, 3 bases at V and 7 bases at J, with 11 bases in the middle. The CDR3 loop spans 14 amino acids. From germline, CDR1 is SGDLS and CDR2 YYNGEE.

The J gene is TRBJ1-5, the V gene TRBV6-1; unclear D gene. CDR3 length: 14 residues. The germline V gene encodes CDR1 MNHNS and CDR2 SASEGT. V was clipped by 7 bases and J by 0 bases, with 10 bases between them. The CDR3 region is CASTPNPSNQPQHF. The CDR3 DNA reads TGTGCCAGCACTCCTAATCCTAGCAATCAGCCCCAGCATTTT.

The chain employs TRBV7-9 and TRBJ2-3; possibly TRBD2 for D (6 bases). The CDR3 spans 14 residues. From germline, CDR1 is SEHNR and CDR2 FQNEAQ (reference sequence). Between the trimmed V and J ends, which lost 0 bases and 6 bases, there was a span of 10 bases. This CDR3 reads CASSLAGGLDTQYF. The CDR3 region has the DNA TGTGCCAGCAGCTTAGCTGGGGGACTGGATACGCAGTATTTT.

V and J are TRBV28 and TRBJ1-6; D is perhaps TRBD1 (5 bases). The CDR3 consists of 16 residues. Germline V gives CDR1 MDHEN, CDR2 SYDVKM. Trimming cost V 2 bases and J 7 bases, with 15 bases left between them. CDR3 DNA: TGTGCCAGCAGTTTACGCGGGGGACCCCAAAATTCACCCCTCCACTTT. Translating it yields CASSLRGGPQNSPLHF.

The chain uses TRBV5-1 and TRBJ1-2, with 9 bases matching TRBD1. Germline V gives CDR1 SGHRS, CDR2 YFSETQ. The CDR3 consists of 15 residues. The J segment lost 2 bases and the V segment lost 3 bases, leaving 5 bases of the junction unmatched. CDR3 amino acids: CASSYTGGTNYGYTF. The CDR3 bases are TGCGCCAGCAGCTATACAGGGGGCACAAACTATGGCTACACCTTC.

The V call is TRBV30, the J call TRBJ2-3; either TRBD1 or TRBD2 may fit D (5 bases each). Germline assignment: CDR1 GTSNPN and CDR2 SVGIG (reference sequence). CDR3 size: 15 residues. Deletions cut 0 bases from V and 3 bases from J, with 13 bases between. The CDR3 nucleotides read TGTGCCTGGAGTGTACGAGGGGATCGGACAGATACGCAGTATTTT. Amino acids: CAWSVRGDRTDTQYF.